This entry concerns a single T cell receptor beta chain. Antigen: not known. This table comes from immunoSEQ multiplex PCR, and its TCRdb copy is limited to in-frame clones, with some not included. The table shows tens of thousands of clones, with approximately 89% occurring only once. The source of the sample is a study of OX40 agonist ivuxolimab in advanced cancers. Study outcomes and limitations: Several nonresponders also turned out to have low normalized T-cell clonal expansion.

The material sequenced was CD4+ or CD8+ T cells sorted from blood, taken in a trial of the OX40 agonist ivuxolimab. The source is an adult with an advanced solid tumor such as melanoma, head and neck, liver or kidney cancer.

CDR3 loop: CASSLSPQGGTQYF. In nucleotides, the CDR3 is TGTGCCAGCAGTTTATCCCCTCAAGGCGGGACCCAGTACTTC. The chain recombines TRBV27 with TRBJ2-5; D gene ambiguous. This CDR3 contains 14 residues. Germline CDR1 is MNHEY and CDR2 is SMNVEV (reference sequence). The V gene lost 0 bases and the J gene lost 7 bases, with 12 bases spanning the gap.